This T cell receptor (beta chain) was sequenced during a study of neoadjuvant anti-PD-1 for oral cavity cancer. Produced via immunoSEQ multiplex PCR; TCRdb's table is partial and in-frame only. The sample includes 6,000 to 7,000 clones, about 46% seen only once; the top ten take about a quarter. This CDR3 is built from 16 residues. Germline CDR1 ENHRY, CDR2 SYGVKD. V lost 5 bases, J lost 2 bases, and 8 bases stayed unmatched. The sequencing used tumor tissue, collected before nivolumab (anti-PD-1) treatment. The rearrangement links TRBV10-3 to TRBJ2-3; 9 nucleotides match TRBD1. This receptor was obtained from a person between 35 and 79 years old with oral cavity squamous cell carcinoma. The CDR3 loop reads CAISTPTGGVTDTQYF. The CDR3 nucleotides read TGTGCCATCAGTACCCCGACAGGGGGGGTCACAGATACGCAGTATTTT.